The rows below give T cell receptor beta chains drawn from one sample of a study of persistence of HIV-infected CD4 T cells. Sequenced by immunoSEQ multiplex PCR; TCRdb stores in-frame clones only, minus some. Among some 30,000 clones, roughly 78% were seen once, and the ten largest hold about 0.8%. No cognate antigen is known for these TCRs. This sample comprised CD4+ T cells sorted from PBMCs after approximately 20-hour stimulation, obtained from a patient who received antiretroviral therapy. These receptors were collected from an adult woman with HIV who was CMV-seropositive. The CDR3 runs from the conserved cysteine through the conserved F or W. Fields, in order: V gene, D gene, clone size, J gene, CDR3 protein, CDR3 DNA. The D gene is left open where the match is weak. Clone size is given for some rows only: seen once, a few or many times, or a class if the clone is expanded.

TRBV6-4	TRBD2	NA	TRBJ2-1	CASSDYGGSNEQFF	TGTGCCAGCAGTGACTACGGGGGGTCGAATGAGCAGTTCTTC
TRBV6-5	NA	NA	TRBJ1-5	CASSLDNNQPQHF	TGTGCCAGCAGTCTGGACAACAATCAGCCCCAGCATTTT
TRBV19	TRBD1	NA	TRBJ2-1	CASSAWDSSYNEQFF	TGTGCCAGTAGTGCTTGGGACAGCTCCTACAATGAGCAGTTCTTC
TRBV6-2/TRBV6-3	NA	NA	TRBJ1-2	CASSYSGGPGYTF	TGTGCCAGCAGTTACTCCGGGGGACCTGGCTACACCTTC
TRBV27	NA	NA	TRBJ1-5	CASSFSSGAGNQPQHF	TGTGCCAGCAGTTTTTCCTCTGGGGCCGGCAATCAGCCCCAGCATTTT
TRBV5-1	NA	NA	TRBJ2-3	CASSEFSAGTDTQYF	TGCGCCAGCAGCGAATTCAGCGCAGGCACAGATACGCAGTATTTT
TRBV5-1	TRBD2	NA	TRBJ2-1	CASSLVAGGLNEQFF	TGCGCCAGCAGCTTGGTAGCGGGGGGGCTGAATGAGCAGTTCTTC
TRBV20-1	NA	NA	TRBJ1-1	CSAFSRTEAFF	TGCAGTGCCTTCAGCCGGACTGAAGCTTTCTTT
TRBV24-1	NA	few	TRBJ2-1	CATSLPLGGINEQFF	TGTGCCACCAGTTTGCCCCTTGGGGGGATAAATGAGCAGTTCTTC
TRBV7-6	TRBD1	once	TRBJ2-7	CASSLRPPGQRLYEQYF	TGTGCCAGCAGCTTAAGACCACCGGGACAGCGGCTCTACGAGCAGTACTTC
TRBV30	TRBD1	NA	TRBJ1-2	CAWRKQGVQYGYTF	TGTGCCTGGAGGAAACAGGGGGTGCAATATGGCTACACCTTC
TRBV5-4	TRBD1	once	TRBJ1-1	CASSPGPGGGTEAFF	TGTGCCAGCAGCCCCGGACCAGGGGGCGGGACTGAAGCTTTCTTT
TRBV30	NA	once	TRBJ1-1	CASVIGAKGAFF	TGTGCCTCCGTGATTGGGGCGAAGGGAGCTTTCTTT
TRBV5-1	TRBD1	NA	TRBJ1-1	CASSLEGGGAGEAFF	TGCGCCAGCAGCTTGGAGGGAGGGGGCGCGGGTGAAGCTTTCTTT
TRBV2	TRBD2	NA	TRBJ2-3	CASSEMVAGGHDTDTQYF	TGTGCCAGCAGTGAAATGGTAGCGGGGGGGCATGACACAGATACGCAGTATTTT
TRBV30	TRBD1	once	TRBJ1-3	CACRPRTGSGNTIYF	TGTGCCTGCCGCCCAAGGACAGGCTCAGGAAACACCATATATTTT
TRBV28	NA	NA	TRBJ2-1	CASSSIRGQFF	TGTGCCAGCAGTTCAATACGGGGGCAGTTCTTC
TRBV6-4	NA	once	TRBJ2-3	CASSRALDVDTQYF	TGTGCCAGCAGCAGGGCATTGGACGTAGATACGCAGTATTTT
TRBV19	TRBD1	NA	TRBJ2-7	CASSIGGQGAHEQYF	TGTGCCAGTAGTATCGGGGGACAGGGGGCCCACGAGCAGTACTTC
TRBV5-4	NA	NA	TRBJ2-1	CASSHVGGRDEQFF	TGTGCCAGCAGCCACGTCGGGGGGCGCGATGAGCAGTTCTTC
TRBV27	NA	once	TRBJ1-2	CASSLDLNYGYTF	TGTGCCAGCAGTTTAGATCTTAACTATGGCTACACCTTC
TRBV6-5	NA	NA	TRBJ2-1	CASSRGRIGAHEQFF	TGTGCCAGCAGCCGCGGCCGAATCGGAGCCCATGAGCAGTTCTTC
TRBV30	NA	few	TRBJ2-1	CAWSSYRDEQFF	TGTGCCTGGAGTTCATATAGGGATGAGCAGTTCTTC
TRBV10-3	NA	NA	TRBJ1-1	CAISEPGGANTEAFF	TGTGCCATCAGTGAGCCCGGCGGGGCTAACACTGAAGCTTTCTTT